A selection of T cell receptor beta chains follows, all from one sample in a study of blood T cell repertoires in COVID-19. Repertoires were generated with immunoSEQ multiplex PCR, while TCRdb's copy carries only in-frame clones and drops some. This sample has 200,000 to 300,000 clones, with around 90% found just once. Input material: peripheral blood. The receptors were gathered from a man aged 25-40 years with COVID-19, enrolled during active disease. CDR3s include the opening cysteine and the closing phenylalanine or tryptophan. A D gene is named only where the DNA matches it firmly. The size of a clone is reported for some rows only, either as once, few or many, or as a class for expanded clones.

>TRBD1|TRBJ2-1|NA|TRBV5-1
CASCRTGDYNEQFF
TGCGCCAGCTGTAGAACAGGGGATTACAATGAGCAGTTCTTC
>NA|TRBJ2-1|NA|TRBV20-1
CSASPLALDEQFF
TGCAGTGCTAGTCCCCTAGCGTTGGATGAGCAGTTCTTC
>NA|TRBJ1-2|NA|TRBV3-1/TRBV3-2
CASSPHSYGYTF
TGTGCCAGCAGCCCCCACAGCTATGGCTACACCTTC
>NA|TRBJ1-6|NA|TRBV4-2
CASSQDWEGNSPLHF
TGTGCCAGCAGCCAAGACTGGGAGGGTAATTCACCCCTCCACTTT
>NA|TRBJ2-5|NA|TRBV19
CASRDRAPETQYF
TGTGCCAGTAGGGACAGAGCACCAGAGACCCAGTACTTC
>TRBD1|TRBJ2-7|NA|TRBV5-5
CASSGGQGEPLLFYEQYF
TGTGCCAGCAGCGGGGGACAGGGTGAGCCCCTCCTATTCTACGAGCAGTACTTC
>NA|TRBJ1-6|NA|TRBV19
CATVTGRSYNSPLHF
TGTGCCACCGTCACAGGGCGTTCCTATAATTCACCCCTCCACTTT
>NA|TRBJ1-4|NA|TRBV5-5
CASSPRRGGSLTNEKLFF
TGTGCCAGCAGCCCACGGCGGGGTGGGAGTCTGACTAATGAAAAACTGTTTTTT
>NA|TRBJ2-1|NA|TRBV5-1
CASSLAGIALDNEQFF
TGCGCCAGCAGCTTGGCGGGGATCGCTTTGGACAATGAGCAGTTCTTC
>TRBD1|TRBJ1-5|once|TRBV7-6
CASSLAGGSNQPQHF
TGTGCCAGCAGCTTGGCAGGGGGGAGCAATCAGCCCCAGCATTTT
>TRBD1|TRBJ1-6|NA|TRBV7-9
CASSAPTGDNSPLHF
TGTGCCAGCAGCGCTCCGACAGGGGATAATTCACCCCTCCACTTT
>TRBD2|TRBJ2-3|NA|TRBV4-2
CASSHRSGGARTDTQYF
TGTGCCAGCAGCCACCGAAGCGGGGGGGCCCGGACAGATACGCAGTATTTT
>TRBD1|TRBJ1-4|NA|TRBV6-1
CASSEVSGQGKEKLFF
TGTGCCAGCAGTGAAGTTTCGGGACAGGGAAAAGAAAAACTGTTTTTT
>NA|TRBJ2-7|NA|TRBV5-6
CASSAWSSYEQYF
TGTGCCAGCAGCGCATGGAGCTCCTACGAGCAGTACTTC
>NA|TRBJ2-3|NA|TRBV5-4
CASSLDGGVITDTQYF
TGTGCCAGCAGCTTGGACGGCGGGGTGATAACAGATACGCAGTATTTT
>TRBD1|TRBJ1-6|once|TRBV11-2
CASTPDRFNSPLHF
TGTGCCAGCACCCCGGACAGGTTTAATTCACCCCTCCACTTT
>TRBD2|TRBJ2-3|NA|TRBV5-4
CASSLRSGTSGNTQYF
TGTGCCAGCAGCTTGAGGAGTGGGACTAGCGGTAATACGCAGTATTTT
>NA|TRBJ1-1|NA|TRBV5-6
CASSLGAAAAGAFF
TGTGCCAGCAGCTTGGGGGCAGCCGCAGCGGGGGCTTTCTTT
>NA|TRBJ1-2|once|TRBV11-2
CASTSGRDDYGYTF
TGTGCCAGCACCTCGGGAAGGGATGACTATGGCTACACCTTC
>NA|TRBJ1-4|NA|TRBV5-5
CASSFTGTNEKLFF
TGTGCCAGCAGCTTTACAGGGACTAATGAAAAACTGTTTTTT
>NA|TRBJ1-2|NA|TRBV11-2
CASSLSGTTYGYTF
TGTGCCAGCAGCTTATCCGGGACAACCTATGGCTACACCTTC
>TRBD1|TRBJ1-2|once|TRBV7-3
CASSLRRDRNYGYTF
TGTGCCAGCAGCTTAAGGAGGGACAGGAACTATGGCTACACCTTC
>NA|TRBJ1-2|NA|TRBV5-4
CASSSPGRGANYGYTF
TGTGCCAGCAGCTCCCCAGGCAGGGGAGCGAACTATGGCTACACCTTC
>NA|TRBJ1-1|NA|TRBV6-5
CASRGGGSKAFF
TGTGCCAGCAGAGGGGGGGGATCCAAAGCTTTCTTT
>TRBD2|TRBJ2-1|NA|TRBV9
CASSVPSGGANEQFF
TGTGCCAGCAGCGTTCCTAGCGGGGGGGCCAATGAGCAGTTCTTC
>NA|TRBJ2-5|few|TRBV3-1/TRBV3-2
CASSQGLSWETQYF
TGTGCCAGCAGCCAAGGACTATCGTGGGAGACCCAGTACTTC
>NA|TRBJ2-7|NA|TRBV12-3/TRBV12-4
CASSTGALHEQYF
TGTGCCAGCAGCACCGGAGCGTTACACGAGCAGTACTTC
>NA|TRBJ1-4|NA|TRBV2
CASSEVGEKLFF
TGTGCCAGCAGTGAAGTTGGCGAAAAACTGTTTTTT
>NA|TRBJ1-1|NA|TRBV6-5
CASSPLEGNTEAFF
TGTGCCAGCAGTCCTCTTGAGGGTAACACTGAAGCTTTCTTT
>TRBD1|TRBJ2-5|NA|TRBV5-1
CASSFSGTGGHSLQETQYF
TGCGCCAGCAGCTTTAGCGGGACAGGGGGCCACTCCCTCCAAGAGACCCAGTACTTC
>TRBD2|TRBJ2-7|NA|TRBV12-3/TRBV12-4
CASGGGIYEQYF
TGTGCCAGCGGCGGGGGGATCTACGAGCAGTACTTC
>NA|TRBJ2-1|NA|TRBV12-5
CASAPVITWDSQAYNEQFF
TGTGCTAGTGCCCCGGTTATTACCTGGGACTCCCAGGCCTACAATGAGCAGTTCTTC
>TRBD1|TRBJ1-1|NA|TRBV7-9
CASSPKGSGGAGSEAFF
TGTGCCAGCAGCCCTAAAGGGTCAGGGGGCGCCGGCTCTGAAGCTTTCTTT
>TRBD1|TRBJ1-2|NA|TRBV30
CAWSVLGQGADGYTF
TGTGCCTGGAGTGTACTGGGACAGGGGGCAGATGGCTACACCTTC
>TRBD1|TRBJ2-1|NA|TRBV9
CASSVRTGLNEQFF
TGTGCCAGCAGCGTTAGGACAGGGCTGAATGAGCAGTTCTTC
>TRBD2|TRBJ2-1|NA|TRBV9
CASSAIGLVLSSEQFF
TGTGCCAGCAGCGCCATCGGACTAGTACTCTCTAGTGAGCAGTTCTTC
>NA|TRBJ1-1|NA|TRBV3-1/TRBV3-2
CASSQDMGGALNTEAFF
TGTGCCAGCAGCCAAGATATGGGAGGGGCCCTTAACACTGAAGCTTTCTTT
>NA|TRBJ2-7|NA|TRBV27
CASSRTRLTYEQYF
TGTGCCAGCAGCCGGACAAGATTAACCTACGAGCAGTACTTC
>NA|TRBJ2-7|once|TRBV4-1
CASSQPSRGSIHEQYF
TGCGCCAGCAGCCAACCTTCTAGAGGGAGTATTCACGAGCAGTACTTC
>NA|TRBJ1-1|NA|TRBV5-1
CASSRQGVNTEAFF
TGCGCCAGCAGCCGCCAAGGGGTGAACACTGAAGCTTTCTTT
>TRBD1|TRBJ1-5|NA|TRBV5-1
CASSPTGQGREPQHF
TGCGCCAGCAGCCCAACTGGACAGGGGCGGGAGCCCCAGCATTTT
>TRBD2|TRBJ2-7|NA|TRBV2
CASSRGGSSYEQYF
TGTGCCAGCAGTCGCGGGGGAAGCTCCTACGAGCAGTACTTC
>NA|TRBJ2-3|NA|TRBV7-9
CASSLSEGGTDTQYF
TGTGCCAGCAGCTTGTCTGAGGGGGGCACAGATACGCAGTATTTT
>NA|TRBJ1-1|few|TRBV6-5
CASSYWLDTEAFF
TGTGCCAGCAGTTACTGGTTAGACACTGAAGCTTTCTTT
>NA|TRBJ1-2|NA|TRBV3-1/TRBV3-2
CASSQAGVDYGYTF
TGTGCCAGCAGCCAAGCGGGGGTGGACTATGGCTACACCTTC
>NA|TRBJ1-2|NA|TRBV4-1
CASSPRVGERAYGYTF
TGCGCCAGCAGCCCAAGGGTCGGGGAACGGGCCTATGGCTACACCTTC
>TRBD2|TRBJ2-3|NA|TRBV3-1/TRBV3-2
CASSQTAGGSTDTQYF
TGTGCCAGCAGCCAAACCGCGGGGGGGAGCACAGATACGCAGTATTTT
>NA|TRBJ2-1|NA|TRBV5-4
CASSFIDGQGNEQFF
TGTGCCAGCAGCTTCATCGATGGGCAGGGCAATGAGCAGTTCTTC
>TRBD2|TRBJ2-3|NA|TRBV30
CAWSSLAGGGTDTQYF
TGTGCCTGGAGTTCGCTAGCGGGGGGAGGAACAGATACGCAGTATTTT
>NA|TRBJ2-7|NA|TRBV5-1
CASSLGLTGGEQYF
TGCGCCAGCAGCTTGGGATTAACAGGAGGGGAGCAGTACTTC
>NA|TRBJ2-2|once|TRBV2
CASLKGANTGELFF
TGTGCCAGCCTAAAAGGAGCGAACACCGGGGAGCTGTTTTTT
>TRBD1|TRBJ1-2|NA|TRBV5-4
CASSPGGRGQFGYTF
TGTGCCAGCAGCCCCGGCGGCAGGGGGCAGTTTGGCTACACCTTC
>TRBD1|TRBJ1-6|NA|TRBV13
CASTRWLRGHNSPLHF
TGTGCCAGCACACGCTGGCTCAGGGGGCACAATTCACCCCTCCACTTT
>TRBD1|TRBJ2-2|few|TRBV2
CASSLGTVNTGELFF
TGTGCCAGCAGTCTAGGGACAGTTAACACCGGGGAGCTGTTTTTT